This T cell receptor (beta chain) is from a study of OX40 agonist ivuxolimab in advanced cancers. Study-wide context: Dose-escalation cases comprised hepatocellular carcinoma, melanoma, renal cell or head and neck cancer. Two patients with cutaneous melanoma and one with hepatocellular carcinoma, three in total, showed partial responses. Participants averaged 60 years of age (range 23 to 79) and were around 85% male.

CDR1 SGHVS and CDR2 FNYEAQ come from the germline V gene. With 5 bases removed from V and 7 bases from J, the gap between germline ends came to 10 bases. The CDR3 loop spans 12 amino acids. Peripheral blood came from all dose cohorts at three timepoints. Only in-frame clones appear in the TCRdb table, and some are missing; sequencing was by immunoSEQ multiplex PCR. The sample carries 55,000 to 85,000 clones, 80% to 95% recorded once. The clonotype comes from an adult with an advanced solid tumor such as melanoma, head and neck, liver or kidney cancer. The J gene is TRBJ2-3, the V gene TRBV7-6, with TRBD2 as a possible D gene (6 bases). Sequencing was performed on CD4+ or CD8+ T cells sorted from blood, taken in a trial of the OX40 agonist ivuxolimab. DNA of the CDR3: TGTGCCAGCAGCCGGGGACTTAATACGCAGTATTTT. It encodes CASSRGLNTQYF.